The clone carrying this TCR beta chain was seen a handful of times. Its antigen is currently unknown. CDR1 and CDR2 from the germline V gene are SGHRS and YFSETQ. This CDR3 region has 15 residues. V was clipped by 4 bases and J by 7 bases, with 15 bases between them. These data originate in a study of early T cells in non-severe SARS-CoV-2 infection. Whole-study context: Sequencing input comprised bulk RNA from unsorted whole blood; chain pairing was not available.

Individual cDNA molecules were tagged with unique molecular identifiers. TCRdb passed the 5' RACE reads through MiXCR, listing each CDR3 protein once. Of tens of thousands of distinct CDR3 sequences in the sample, over 5% are singletons; the top ten hold 6% to 7%. Study results and caveats: VDJdb-based annotation leaned toward anti-spike CD8 responses and missed private and CD4 specificities.

This clonotype was obtained from an adult who was a healthcare worker with PCR-confirmed SARS-CoV-2 infection or an uninfected control (not recorded which). The sample consisted of whole blood. The V gene is TRBV5-1, the J gene TRBJ1-6; maybe TRBD1 (6 bases). CDR3 amino acids: CASSPPGGGNSPLHF. Written as DNA, the CDR3 is TGCGCCAGCAGCCCCCCGGGCGGGGGCAATTCACCCCTCCACTTT.